This T cell receptor (beta chain) was sequenced during a study of cytomegalovirus exposure and HLA in healthy donors. On the study more broadly: Early released data comprised about 85 million unique TCRs from HLA-typed donors.

The ends lost 1 base at V and 2 bases at J; junction bases unmatched: 7. The germline CDR1 and CDR2 sequences are SGHRS and YFSETQ. The CDR3 loop spans 16 amino acids. The PCR had 60 Vbeta and 13 Jbeta primers. Produced via immunoSEQ multiplex PCR; TCRdb's table is partial and in-frame only. There are approximately 150,000 clones in the sample; about 70% occur only once, and 8% to 13% lies in the top ten. The chain employs TRBV5-1 and TRBJ2-5; 8 positions agree with TRBD2. The sequencing sample was made of PBMCs. The TCR was taken from a man in his thirties or forties in good health and CMV-seropositive. The CDR3 reads CASSLSTSGGQETQYF. For the CDR3, the DNA is TGCGCCAGCAGCTTGTCAACCAGCGGGGGACAAGAGACCCAGTACTTC.